The 17 T cell receptor beta chains below come from one sample, sequenced in a study of T-cell reconstitution after alpha-beta-depleted transplantation in children. The library targeted TCRbeta and was prepared with unique molecular identifiers. TCRdb reanalysed the PCR reads using MiXCR and keeps one entry per CDR3 protein. The data hold roughly 50,000 distinct CDR3 sequences, with 40% to 45% observed a single time. The source material was PBMCs, mostly from graft donor cells, sampled 360 days after TCRalphabeta/CD19-depleted stem cell transplant. The receptors originated from a male patient younger than 18 who had a stem cell transplant for acute lymphoblastic leukemia, so the T cells may come from the graft donor.

The chain couples TRBV29-1 to TRBJ2-7; 12 positions match TRBD2. Germline values: CDR1 SQVTM, CDR2 ANQGSEA. CDR3 length: 14 residues. J was trimmed by 4 bases and V by 4 bases; bases with no gene match: 5. The CDR3 is CSVGGLAGPYEQYF. CDR3 sequence (DNA): TGCAGCGTTGGAGGACTAGCGGGACCTTACGAGCAGTACTTC.

There are a few counts of this clonotype. This chain uses TRBV7-3 with TRBJ2-1; 12 bases are shared with TRBD1. The length of the CDR3 is 19 residues. Germline CDR1 and CDR2: SGHTA and FQGTGA. J was trimmed by 4 bases and V by 4 bases; bases with no gene match: 14. The CDR3 nucleotides are TGTGCCAGCAGCTCGCGGGACAGGGGGCTTTCCTCGGGGTACAATGAGCAGTTCTTC. Translating it yields CASSSRDRGLSSGYNEQFF.

This clonotype has more than one count but fewer than ten. This rearrangement joins TRBV2 to TRBJ2-7; 7 bases fit TRBD2. V trimming: 6 bases; J trimming: 3 bases; junction bases outside the gene matches: 8. From germline, CDR1 is SNHLY and CDR2 FYNNEI. There are 14 residues in the CDR3. Here the CDR3 reads CASRHWGGLYEQYF. The CDR3 DNA reads as TGTGCCAGCAGGCATTGGGGGGGTCTCTACGAGCAGTACTTC.

This clonotype has more than one count but fewer than ten. The V gene is TRBV5-6, the J gene TRBJ2-1; 7 bases map to TRBD1. Looked up from germline, CDR1 is SGHDT and CDR2 is YYEEEE. CDR3 length: 12 residues. V trimming: 4 bases; J trimming: 15 bases; junction bases outside the gene matches: 10. CDR3 amino acids: CASSADRSWTFF. The CDR3 bases are TGTGCCAGCAGCGCGGACAGGTCATGGACGTTCTTC.

V is TRBV7-9 and J is TRBJ2-1, with D unresolved. The CDR3 covers 14 residues. V gave up 1 base and J gave up 7 bases, with 11 bases separating them. CDR1 and CDR2 (germline): SEHNR, FQNEAQ (reference sequence). The CDR3: CASSLVDYWNEQFF. In nucleotides, the CDR3 is TGTGCCAGCAGCTTAGTAGATTATTGGAATGAGCAGTTCTTC.

The chain employs TRBV12-5 and TRBJ2-7; D is unclear. The CDR3 runs to 16 residues. Trimming cost V 0 bases and J 5 bases, with 17 bases left between them. The germline CDR1 and CDR2 sequences are LGHNT and FRNRAP. The CDR3 DNA sequence: TGTGCTAGTGGTTTGGTATCCCCTCGACTCCGGGACGAGCAGTACTTC. Translating it yields CASGLVSPRLRDEQYF.

V and J are TRBV12-3 or TRBV12-4 and TRBJ2-2; 10 bases are shared with TRBD2. The CDR3 has 14 residues. V shed 6 bases, J shed 6 bases, and the junction held 4 bases outside the gene matches. The DNA of the CDR3 is TGTGCCAGCAGGCGGACTAGCGGCTCCGGGGAGCTGTTTTTT. Translation: CASRRTSGSGELFF.

The chain recombines TRBV7-3 with TRBJ2-1, with a weak D call TRBD2 (6 bases). Deletions cut 1 base from V and 5 bases from J, with 15 bases between. Germline CDR1 SGHTA, CDR2 FQGTGA. The CDR3 sequence is 16 residues long. Here the CDR3 reads CASSLITSSGNNEQFF. The CDR3 region has the DNA TGTGCCAGCAGCTTAATAACGAGTAGCGGCAACAATGAGCAGTTCTTC.

This clonotype came up once. The rearrangement uses TRBV7-6 and TRBJ2-6; D not certain. CDR3 length equals 18 residues. The germline V gene encodes CDR1 SGHVS and CDR2 FNYEAQ. Trimming took 5 bases from V and 0 from J, leaving 17 bases between them. Here the CDR3 DNA reads TGTGCCAGCAGCCGAGTACTTGACAAGGCCTCTGGGGCCAACGTCCTGACTTTC. Translating gives CASSRVLDKASGANVLTF.

The table lists this clonotype with a few counts. The rearrangement joins TRBV28 to TRBJ2-5, with TRBD1 as a possible D gene (6 bases). CDR3 length: 14 amino acids. Germline CDR1 is MDHEN and CDR2 is SYDVKM. V was pared by 2 bases and J by 9 bases, with 16 bases between. The CDR3 loop is CASSLERGSEAQYF. Here the CDR3 DNA reads TGTGCCAGCAGTTTAGAGAGGGGGTCGGAGGCCCAGTACTTC.

This clonotype came up a few times. This chain uses TRBV9 with TRBJ2-1, with TRBD2 identical over 7 bases. Trimming took 0 bases from V and 3 from J; bases not matched to a gene: 6. Germline V gives CDR1 SGDLS, CDR2 YYNGEE. This CDR3 is built from 16 residues. In DNA form, the CDR3 reads TGTGCCAGCAGCGTAGATCCTAGCGGTCGCTACAATGAGCAGTTCTTC. Its protein is CASSVDPSGRYNEQFF. The entire variable domain, with the rest obtained from reference TRBV9 and TRBJ2-1, is as follows: DSGVTQTPKHLITATGQRVTLRCSPRSGDLSVYWYQQSLDQGLQFLIQYYNGEERAKGNILERFSAQQFPDLHSELNLSSLELGDSALYFCASSVDPSGRYNEQFFGPGTRLTVL.

This chain uses TRBV27 with TRBJ2-1, with D unclear. The germline V gene encodes CDR1 MNHEY and CDR2 SMNVEV (reference sequence). CDR3 length: 12 amino acids. V shed 3 bases and J shed 5 bases, with 5 bases lying between them. CDR3 amino acids: CASSFFNNEQFF. For the CDR3, the DNA is TGTGCCAGCAGTTTTTTTAACAATGAGCAGTTCTTC.

The chain uses TRBV19 and TRBJ2-1; D could derive from TRBD1 or TRBD2 (6 bases each). Germline-derived CDR1 and CDR2 are LNHDA and SQIVND (reference sequence). CDR3 length equals 15 residues. V lost 5 bases, J lost 4 bases, and 15 bases lay in between. CDR3 in DNA: TGTGCCAGTAGTTGGGGGGCGGGGACTTACAATGAGCAGTTCTTC. This gives the protein CASSWGAGTYNEQFF. Looking up the rest from reference TRBV19 and TRBJ2-1 gives the full variable domain: DGGITQSPKYLFRKEGQNVTLSCEQNLNHDAMYWYRQDPGQGLRLIYYSQIVNDFQKGDIAEGYSVSREKKESFPLTVTSAQKNPTAFYLCASSWGAGTYNEQFFGPGTRLTVL.

The chain couples TRBV5-1 to TRBJ2-3; possible D gene TRBD2, 6 bases. Deletions cut 4 bases from V and 6 bases from J, with 9 bases between. This CDR3 has 12 amino acids. Germline V gene lookup returns CDR1 SGHRS and CDR2 YFSETQ. The CDR3 sequence is CASSPGRDTQYF. As DNA, the CDR3 is TGCGCCAGCAGCCCTGGGAGGGATACGCAGTATTTT. Full variable domain (rest looked up from reference TRBV5-1 and TRBJ2-3): KAGVTQTPRYLIKTRGQQVTLSCSPISGHRSVSWYQQTPGQGLQFLFEYFSETQRNKGNFPGRFSGRQFSNSRSEMNVSTLELGDSALYLCASSPGRDTQYFGPGTRLTVL.

This clonotype was recorded a few times. In DNA form, the CDR3 reads TGCAGCGTTACCGGGACAGGGGAGGACGAGCAGTACTTC. Its protein product is CSVTGTGEDEQYF. This chain joins TRBV29-1 and TRBJ2-7; 10 bases are a match to TRBD1. The CDR3 extends over 13 amino acids. J lost 5 bases, V lost 5 bases, and 6 bases had no gene match. From germline, CDR1 is SQVTM and CDR2 ANQGSEA.

This clonotype appeared once. J is TRBJ2-2 and V is TRBV7-2; weak D call: TRBD2 (7 bases). V lost 1 base to trimming and J lost 6 bases, with 18 bases between them. Germline assignment: CDR1 SGHTA and CDR2 FQGNSA. There are 17 residues in the CDR3. The CDR3 sequence is CASSLVGGRGSAGELFF. CDR3 DNA: TGTGCCAGCAGCTTAGTGGGGGGGAGGGGGAGCGCCGGGGAGCTGTTTTTT.

This clonotype is a singleton in its sample. The rearrangement uses TRBV27 and TRBJ2-5, with D possibly being TRBD2 (5 bases). V was cut by 2 bases and J by 6 bases, with 7 bases left in between. Germline V CDR1 and CDR2: MNHEY, SMNVEV (reference sequence). The CDR3 runs 12 residues. In DNA form, the CDR3 reads TGTGCCAGCAGTTTAGACGGGAAGACCCAGTACTTC. This encodes CASSLDGKTQYF.